The rows below give T cell receptor beta chains drawn from one sample of a study of molecular identifiers for immune sequencing clone quantification. Each CDR3 protein is one row after TCRdb ran MiXCR on the PCR reads. The sample holds about 630,000 distinct CDR3 sequences; around 25% are singletons and the top ten take 0.7% to 0.95%. Sequencing was done on a sample of naive CD8+ T cells from blood, with Jurkat cell RNA spiked in. The receptors were gathered from a human donor in good health. Some libraries in this study had Jurkat cell RNA spiked in. The conserved cysteine and the conserved F or W are not part of the CDR3 here. D genes are given only for firm matches.

v_gene,j_gene,d_gene,CDR3aa
TRBV20-1,TRBJ2-7,TRBD2,SASREKWTSGRRDEQY
TRBV4-1,TRBJ2-1,-,ASSQVGEFNEQF
TRBV13,TRBJ2-7,-,ASSLGDRVGEQY
TRBV20-1,TRBJ1-1,-,SARTLQFQAF
TRBV15,TRBJ2-7,-,ATSPGTRSYEQY
TRBV7-9,TRBJ1-4,TRBD1,ASSEGKSSRTGGEKLF
TRBV6-2/TRBV6-3,TRBJ1-2,-,ASTWTENHGYT
TRBV7-6,TRBJ2-7,TRBD1,ASSLGTGVIYEQY
TRBV12-3/TRBV12-4,TRBJ2-1,-,ASRSRGSKNEQF
TRBV15,TRBJ1-1,-,ATSRDGRLNTEAF
TRBV7-9,TRBJ1-1,-,ASSPTGAEKDGAF
TRBV28,TRBJ2-5,TRBD2,ASSDSGREQETQY
TRBV29-1,TRBJ2-7,-,SVEDQGGYEQY
TRBV7-2,TRBJ2-7,TRBD1,ASSLAPGQESYEQY
TRBV5-4,TRBJ2-7,-,ASSPRDAYLGEQY
TRBV5-3,TRBJ2-1,TRBD2,ASSVGGLAGGFSYNEQF
TRBV29-1,TRBJ2-7,-,SVEQGSNEQY